Listed here are 20 T cell receptor beta chains from one sample, sequenced in a study of CD4 and CD8 cells across lung adenocarcinoma regions. TCRdb itself ran the PCR reads through MiXCR, one entry per CDR3 protein. This sample carries about 7,500 distinct CDR3 sequences, approximately 51% of them seen once, and the ten largest clones take around 96%. The source material was CD8+ T cells from the center of a lung tumor. The receptors originated from a male donor with lung adenocarcinoma. The CD4 and CD8 labels of this study may be unreliable.

A few counts support this clonotype. J is TRBJ2-4 and V is TRBV27, with D possibly being TRBD2 (6 bases). Trimming pared 6 bases from V and 1 base from J, leaving 13 bases between. CDR3 size: 15 residues. The germline V gene has CDR1 MNHEY and CDR2 SMNVEV (reference sequence). The CDR3 here is CASSPAGAAKNIQYF. CDR3 DNA: TGTGCCAGCAGCCCAGCGGGTGCGGCCAAAAACATTCAGTACTTC.

This chain links TRBV6-5 with TRBJ2-3, with TRBD1 identical over 10 bases. Germline V gene lookup returns CDR1 MNHEY and CDR2 SVGAGI. Germline trimming cut 2 bases from V and 3 bases from J; bases unmatched to any gene: 2. The CDR3 is 15 amino acids. DNA for the CDR3: TGTGCCAGCAGTTACGGGACAGGGGATACAGATACGCAGTATTTT. It encodes CASSYGTGDTDTQYF.

This chain uses TRBV27 with TRBJ1-6; D possibly corresponds to TRBD1 (5 bases). Trimming cost V 8 bases and J 7 bases, with 12 bases left between them. CDR3 length: 13 residues. The germline gives CDR1 MNHEY, CDR2 SMNVEV (reference sequence). CDR3 in amino acids: CASGTRENSPLHF. Written as DNA, the CDR3 is TGTGCCAGCGGGACCAGGGAGAATTCACCCCTCCACTTT.

This chain's CDR3 is CASSEYRGGTEAFF. The CDR3 nucleotides are TGTGCCAGCAGTGAGTACAGGGGTGGAACTGAAGCTTTCTTT. This chain joins TRBV6-1 and TRBJ1-1; TRBD1 matches at 7 bases. V dropped 3 bases and J dropped 5; count of bases not matched to a gene: 6. Germline values: CDR1 MNHNS, CDR2 SASEGT. The CDR3 totals 14 residues.

The chain combines TRBV7-2 with TRBJ2-3, with 9 bases identical to TRBD2. The J call is uncertain, as TRBJ2-1 better fits the DNA end. The germline V gene has CDR1 SGHTA and CDR2 FQGNSA. This CDR3 is built from 17 residues. The CDR3 is CASSFSSLAGVFGEQFF. As DNA, the CDR3 is TGTGCCAGCAGCTTTTCCTCTTTAGCGGGAGTTTTTGGTGAGCAGTTCTTC.

This rearrangement joins TRBV6-1 to TRBJ2-3; 8 bases agree with TRBD2. V was clipped by 6 bases and J by 1 base; unmatched bases: 0. Germline V lookup: CDR1 MNHNS, CDR2 SASEGT. CDR3 length: 13 residues. The CDR3 here is CASRRGGTDTQYF. The CDR3 coding sequence is TGTGCCAGCAGGCGGGGGGGCACAGATACGCAGTATTTT.

With regard to this clonotype: At one boundary the junction diverges from the germline segment, which might be a read error. The genes are TRBV6-5 and TRBJ2-2; D possibly corresponds to TRBD2 (6 bases). The CDR3 covers 14 residues. CDR1 is MNHEY and CDR2 is SVGAGI in the germline V gene. This CDR3 is CASSYVGSTDEQFF. The CDR3 DNA reads as TGTGCCAGCAGTTACGTCGGGAGCACCGATGAGCAGTTTTTT.

This clonotype was detected only a few times. The chain is built from TRBV7-2 and TRBJ2-1, with D tentatively TRBD2 (6 bases). The germline gives CDR1 SGHTA, CDR2 FQGNSA. With 3 bases removed from V and 13 bases from J, the gap between germline ends came to 16 bases. The CDR3 consists of 13 residues. The CDR3 nucleotides read TGTGCCAGCAGCTTCGGTAGCGGAAGAGGTCAGTTCTTC. Its translation is CASSFGSGRGQFF.

The chain carries TRBV4-1 and TRBJ2-1, with 8 bases aligning to TRBD2. The CDR3 is 18 amino acids. CDR1 is MGHRA, CDR2 YSYEKL, per germline. The V gene end was trimmed by 0 bases and the J gene end by 4 bases; junction bases not matched to a gene: 11. The CDR3 protein is CASSQDHTSGGLYNEQFF. The CDR3 DNA is TGCGCCAGCAGCCAAGACCACACGAGCGGGGGACTGTACAATGAGCAGTTCTTC.

The chain recombines TRBV6-1 with TRBJ2-1; D tentatively reads TRBD1 or TRBD2 (5 bases each). The J call is doubtful: the DNA matches TRBJ2-7 better. The CDR3 contains 14 residues. CDR1 MNHNS and CDR2 SASEGT come from the germline V gene. The CDR3 nucleotides read TGTGCCAGCAGGCCGGGACGGAACTCCTACGAGCAGTACTTC. Its protein product is CASRPGRNSYEQYF.

This clonotype was seen at least ten times. CDR3 DNA sequence: TGTGCCAGCAGTTTCAACAGGGTTTCCGGGGAGCTGTTTTTT. Amino acid sequence: CASSFNRVSGELFF. The V and J genes are TRBV27 and TRBJ2-2, with D tentatively TRBD1 (6 bases). This CDR3 has 14 amino acids. V was shortened by 3 bases and J by 6 bases, with 11 bases between the two germline ends. Germline CDR1 MNHEY, CDR2 SMNVEV (reference sequence).

V gene TRBV20-1 combines with J gene TRBJ2-3, with D possibly TRBD2 on 6 matching bases. CDR3 size: 18 residues. Looked up from germline, CDR1 is DFQATT and CDR2 is SNEGSKA (reference sequence). V was trimmed by 0 bases and J by 9 bases, leaving 28 bases between them. In DNA, the CDR3 is TGCAGTGCTAGAGATCGGGTCTCGGGGGAGAGAGCCACAAACACGCAGTATTTT. Its protein is CSARDRVSGERATNTQYF.

This clonotype came up a few times. The chain is built from TRBV20-1 and TRBJ2-1, with no clear D. Germline V gene data show CDR1 as DFQATT and CDR2 as SNEGSKA (reference sequence). Trimming removed 0 bases at V and 2 bases at J, with 11 bases between. The CDR3 has 15 residues. The DNA of the CDR3 is TGCAGTGCTAGAGATTGGAACTCGGCCTACAATGAGCAGTTCTTC. This sequence encodes CSARDWNSAYNEQFF.

This chain uses TRBV14 with TRBJ2-2, with 7 nucleotides matching TRBD1. The trim removed 4 bases at V and 6 bases at J, leaving 14 bases unmatched. CDR3 length equals 17 residues. Germline values: CDR1 SGHDN, CDR2 FVKESK. CDR3 nucleotide sequence: TGTGCCAGCAGCCCCGTGACAGGGCCCGCGGTAGCCGGGGAGCTGTTTTTT. Translation: CASSPVTGPAVAGELFF.

The chain links TRBV6-5 to TRBJ2-5; D is uncertain. The CDR3 sequence is 16 residues long. V lost 0 bases and J 3 bases, leaving 14 bases between the germline ends. Germline V lookup: CDR1 MNHEY, CDR2 SVGAGI. This chain's CDR3 is CASSYSNIGWEETQYF. CDR3 nucleotide sequence: TGTGCCAGCAGTTACTCGAATATCGGTTGGGAAGAGACCCAGTACTTC.

The genes are TRBV27 and TRBJ2-5, with 9 nucleotides matching TRBD2. The assigned J gene may be wrong: the sequence end matches TRBJ2-7 better. This CDR3 is 15 amino acids long. Germline CDR1 MNHEY, CDR2 SMNVEV (reference sequence). The CDR3 region has the DNA TGTGCCAGCAGTTTATCCGCGGGAGGGATTGACGAGCAGTACTTC. This translates into CASSLSAGGIDEQYF.

This clonotype was seen at least ten times. The gene calls are TRBV6-1 and TRBJ2-3, with D unclear. V was clipped by 3 bases and J by 7 bases, with 8 bases between them. This CDR3 contains 12 residues. CDR1 and CDR2 from the germline V gene are MNHNS and SASEGT. The CDR3 nucleotides are TGTGCCAGCAGTGAGAAAGCGTATACGCAGTATTTT. The encoded protein is CASSEKAYTQYF.

There are many counts of this clonotype. V and J are TRBV7-6 and TRBJ2-5; D is undetermined. The length of the CDR3 is 14 residues. Between the trimmed V and J ends, which lost 5 bases and 2 bases, there was a span of 12 bases. The germline CDR1 and CDR2 sequences are SGHVS and FNYEAQ. The CDR3 is CASSPQAIQETQYF. Written as DNA, the CDR3 is TGTGCCAGCAGCCCTCAGGCGATACAAGAGACCCAGTACTTC.

The sample holds many counts of this clonotype. The V call is TRBV11-3, the J call TRBJ2-1; TRBD2 is a possible D gene (5 bases). The CDR3 length is 15 residues. Germline V gene lookup returns CDR1 SGHNT and CDR2 YENEEA. Trimming took off 0 bases at V and 5 bases at J, with 11 bases between the two ends. The CDR3 DNA sequence: TGTGCCAGCAGCTTAGATGCAGCGGCCCACAATGAGCAGTTCTTC. This translates into CASSLDAAAHNEQFF. Looking up the rest from reference TRBV11-3 and TRBJ2-1 gives the full variable domain: EAGVVQSPRYKIIEKKQPVAFWCNPISGHNTLYWYLQNLGQGPELLIRYENEEAVDDSQLPKDRFSAERLKGVDSTLKIQPAELGDSAVYLCASSLDAAAHNEQFFGPGTRLTVL.

This clonotype has a count of ten or more. The gene calls are TRBV27 and TRBJ2-3; TRBD1 matches 10 bases. The CDR3 runs 16 residues. In germline, CDR1 is MNHEY, CDR2 SMNVEV (reference sequence). V trimming: 2 bases; J trimming: 2 bases; junction bases outside the gene matches: 4. The CDR3 is CASSLGDRGYTDTQYF. CDR3 nucleotides: TGTGCCAGCAGTTTAGGGGACAGGGGATACACAGATACGCAGTATTTT.